This T cell receptor beta chain stems from a study of T cell repertoires in cytomegalovirus infection. Study summary: In public TCR beta signatures, there were indications of both CMV infection and matching HLA type.

About this clonotype: No antigen is known for it.

Using its own MiXCR run on the reads, TCRdb lists one record per CDR3 protein. This table holds 150,000 to 160,000 distinct CDR3 sequences, around a quarter found once. The J segment lost 4 bases and the V segment lost 5 bases, leaving 8 bases of the junction unmatched. The germline V gene encodes CDR1 LNHDA and CDR2 SQIVND (reference sequence). The CDR3 length is 15 residues. Broader study findings: The cumulative frequency of public TCR beta families distinguished individuals who carried CMV together with the relevant HLA. Dominating the ex vivo response were TCR beta clonotypes that were CMV-specific and HLA-C-restricted.

The chain is built from TRBV19 and TRBJ2-1, with TRBD2 matching over 7 bases. The clonotype was recovered from a human donor in good health (CMV status not recorded). Some clones in this sample may be carry-over from other donors' samples. The material sequenced was PBMCs. The CDR3 coding sequence is TGTGCCAGTAGTCCCACTAGCGTCTCGTACAATGAGCAGTTCTTC. It encodes CASSPTSVSYNEQFF.